The 15 T cell receptor beta chains reported below all come from one sample, sequenced in a study of blood T cells in healthy people across ages. It was with a sample-barcoded 5' primer and a J-beta primer mix that a second PCR of roughly 6 to 12 cycles was run. One entry per CDR3 protein, called by TCRdb with MiXCR from the 5' RACE reads. This table holds over a million distinct CDR3 sequences, around 27% found once. The same sample was also studied in work on T cells of mothers and their children.

Source material: blood. The receptor source for this set is a girl aged 2-10 years in good health.

The CDR3 loop is CSAPRGASDEQYF. CDR3 bases: TGCAGTGCTCCCCGGGGGGCGAGCGACGAGCAGTACTTC. This chain uses TRBV20-1 with TRBJ2-1, with TRBD2 as a possible D gene (7 bases). TRBJ2-7 explains the end of the DNA better; the J call may be wrong. CDR3 size: 13 residues. Germline values: CDR1 DFQATT, CDR2 SNEGSKA (reference sequence).

This clonotype was picked up a small number of times. The rearrangement links TRBV20-1 to TRBJ2-3; D remains ambiguous. V lost 3 bases, J lost 10 bases, and 17 bases lay in between. The germline gives CDR1 DFQATT, CDR2 SNEGSKA (reference sequence). The CDR3 contains 13 residues. CDR3 DNA: TGCAGTGCTAGCCTCCTTAACGGGCGAGCGCAGTATTTT. This codes for CSASLLNGRAQYF.

This clonotype was recorded a few times. The V gene is TRBV7-9, the J gene TRBJ2-1, with 10 nucleotides matching TRBD2. With 5 bases clipped from V and 5 bases from J, the junction kept 9 bases outside the gene matches. Looked up from germline, CDR1 is SEHNR and CDR2 is FQNEAQ (reference sequence). There are 16 residues in the CDR3. CDR3 region: CASSPYVGLADNEQFF. The DNA of the CDR3 is TGTGCCAGCAGCCCGTACGTAGGACTAGCGGACAATGAGCAGTTCTTC.

This clonotype has a count of ten or more. The chain is built from TRBV5-1 and TRBJ2-5; 8 bases match TRBD2. CDR3 length: 15 residues. CDR1 SGHRS and CDR2 YFSETQ come from the germline V gene. The V gene end was trimmed by 0 bases and the J gene end by 3 bases; junction bases not matched to a gene: 4. This CDR3 reads CASSLDPAGEETQYF. The CDR3 DNA reads as TGCGCCAGCAGCTTGGATCCAGCGGGGGAAGAGACCCAGTACTTC.

The chain recombines TRBV6-2 or TRBV6-3 with TRBJ2-3; D is possibly TRBD1 (5 bases). Germline assignment: CDR1 MNHEY and CDR2 SVGEGT. The CDR3 is 16 residues long. V lost 6 bases, J lost 0 bases, and 16 bases lay in between. This chain's CDR3 is CASSRQPLTSTDTQYF. As DNA, the CDR3 is TGTGCCAGCAGCAGACAGCCTCTCACTAGCACAGATACGCAGTATTTT.

This clonotype occurred a few times. V usage is TRBV4-1 and J usage is TRBJ1-1, with a weak D call TRBD1 (6 bases). This CDR3 region has 11 residues. From germline, CDR1 is MGHRA and CDR2 YSYEKL. The V end lost 4 bases, the J end lost 11 bases, and 11 bases lay between the germline ends. The CDR3, as DNA: TGCGCCAGCAGCCCAGGGGCTGGGGCTTTCTTT. The encoded protein is CASSPGAGAFF.

This chain connects TRBV6-6 to TRBJ2-1; possible D gene TRBD1, 5 bases. Looked up from germline, CDR1 is MNHNY and CDR2 is SVGAGI (reference sequence). The CDR3 length is 16 residues. V was clipped by 5 bases and J by 8 bases, with 22 bases between them. The CDR3: CASSDLGQGIRDEQFF. CDR3 in DNA: TGTGCCAGCAGTGACCTCGGGCAAGGGATCAGGGATGAGCAGTTCTTC.

This clonotype was observed once. The chain couples TRBV29-1 to TRBJ2-5; D perhaps matches TRBD2 (5 bases). Trimming cost V 4 bases and J 0 bases, with 9 bases left between them. The CDR3 sequence is 13 residues long. From germline, CDR1 is SQVTM and CDR2 ANQGSEA. This chain's CDR3 is CSVVGGNQETQYF. CDR3 DNA: TGCAGCGTTGTCGGAGGAAACCAAGAGACCCAGTACTTC.

This rearrangement joins TRBV7-2 to TRBJ2-5; D gene unclear. Germline V gives CDR1 SGHTA, CDR2 FQGNSA. V lost 3 bases, J lost 5 bases, and 7 bases lay in between. The CDR3 consists of 12 residues. CDR3 coding DNA: TGTGCCAGCAGCTTCACCGTCGAGACCCAGTACTTC. Protein: CASSFTVETQYF.

This clonotype has only a few counts. A junction boundary mismatches the germline segment, possibly from a read error. This chain joins TRBV14 and TRBJ1-6, with 7 bases fitting TRBD1. The CDR3 spans 16 residues. The germline gives CDR1 SGHDN, CDR2 FVKESK. The CDR3 here is CAGSQGMGQYNSPLHF. The DNA for the CDR3 is TGTGCCGGCAGCCAAGGAATGGGACAGTATAATTCACCCCTCCACTTT.

The sample holds a few counts of this clonotype. V usage is TRBV28 and J usage is TRBJ2-7; D gene uncertain. CDR1 MDHEN and CDR2 SYDVKM come from the germline V gene. The CDR3 is made up of 14 amino acids. V was cut by 0 bases and J by 5 bases, with 11 bases left in between. CDR3 DNA sequence: TGTGCCAGCAGTTTATGCGGGCAAATCAACGAGCAGTACTTC. Its protein product is CASSLCGQINEQYF.

This clonotype was observed a single time. The chain links TRBV20-1 to TRBJ2-5, with 7 bases identical to TRBD2. The CDR3 contains 15 residues. The trim removed 5 bases at V and 4 bases at J, leaving 13 bases unmatched. Per the germline V gene, CDR1 is DFQATT and CDR2 is SNEGSKA (reference sequence). CDR3 protein: CSASDQRERGETQYF. CDR3 coding DNA: TGCAGTGCTTCCGATCAGCGGGAACGGGGAGAGACCCAGTACTTC.

This clonotype has ten or more counts. This CDR3 reads CASRVFGQSSYEQYF. The CDR3 nucleotides read TGCGCCAGCAGGGTTTTTGGCCAGAGCTCCTACGAGCAGTACTTC. This chain uses TRBV5-1 with TRBJ2-7; D is undetermined. The germline V and J ends were trimmed by 5 bases and 0 bases, with 15 bases remaining between them. The CDR3 is 15 amino acids. In germline, CDR1 is SGHRS, CDR2 YFSETQ.

The chain has TRBV29-1 and TRBJ1-1, with 9 bases matching TRBD1. The ends lost 6 bases at V and 5 bases at J; junction bases unmatched: 7. Germline assignment: CDR1 SQVTM and CDR2 ANQGSEA. This CDR3 contains 13 residues. This CDR3 reads CSVGQGLGTEAFF. Here the CDR3 DNA reads TGCAGCGTGGGACAGGGATTGGGAACTGAAGCTTTCTTT.

In this sample, this clonotype turned up a few times. The V gene is TRBV3-1, the J gene TRBJ1-5; D is possibly TRBD1 (6 bases). Germline V gene data show CDR1 as LGHDT and CDR2 as YNNKEL (reference sequence). The CDR3 consists of 14 residues. The V end lost 3 bases, the J end lost 5 bases, and 11 bases lay between the germline ends. The chain's CDR3 is CASSQGGGDQPQHF. DNA for the CDR3: TGTGCCAGCAGCCAGGGAGGGGGTGATCAGCCCCAGCATTTT.